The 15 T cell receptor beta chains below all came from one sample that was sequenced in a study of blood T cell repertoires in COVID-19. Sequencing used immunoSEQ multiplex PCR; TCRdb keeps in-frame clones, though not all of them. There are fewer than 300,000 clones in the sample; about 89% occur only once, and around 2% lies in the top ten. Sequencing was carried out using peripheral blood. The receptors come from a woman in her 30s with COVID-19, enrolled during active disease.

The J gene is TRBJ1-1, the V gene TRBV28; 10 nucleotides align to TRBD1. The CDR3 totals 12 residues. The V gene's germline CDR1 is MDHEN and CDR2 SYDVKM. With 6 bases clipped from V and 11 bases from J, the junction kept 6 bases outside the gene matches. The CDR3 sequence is CASSLTGGRAFF. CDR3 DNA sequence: TGTGCCAGCAGCTTGACAGGGGGCCGCGCTTTCTTT.

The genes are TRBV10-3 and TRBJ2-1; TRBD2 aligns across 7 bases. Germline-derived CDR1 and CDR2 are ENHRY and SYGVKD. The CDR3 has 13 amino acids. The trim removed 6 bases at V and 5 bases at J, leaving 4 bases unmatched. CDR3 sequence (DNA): TGTGCCATCAGCACGGGAGGAAACAATGAGCAGTTCTTC. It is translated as CAISTGGNNEQFF.

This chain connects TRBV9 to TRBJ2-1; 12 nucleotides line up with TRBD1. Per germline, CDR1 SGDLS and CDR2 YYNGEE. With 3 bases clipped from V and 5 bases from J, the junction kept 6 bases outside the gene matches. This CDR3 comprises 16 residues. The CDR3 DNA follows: TGTGCCAGCAGCGGTCCGGGACAGGGGGCCAACAATGAGCAGTTCTTC. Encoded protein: CASSGPGQGANNEQFF.

CDR3 sequence (DNA): TGTGCCATCAGAGAGGGGAGCACTGAAGCTTTCTTT. Translated, it gives CAIREGSTEAFF. The chain carries TRBV10-3 and TRBJ1-1; tentatively, D is TRBD1 (5 bases). The CDR3 runs to 12 residues. The V end lost 6 bases, the J end lost 4 bases, and 9 bases lay between the germline ends. In germline, CDR1 is ENHRY, CDR2 SYGVKD.

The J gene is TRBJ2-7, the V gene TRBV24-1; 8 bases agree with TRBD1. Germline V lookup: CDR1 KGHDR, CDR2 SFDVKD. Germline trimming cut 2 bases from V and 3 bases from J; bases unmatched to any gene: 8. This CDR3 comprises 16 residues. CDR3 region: CATSDSGTGLFYEQYF. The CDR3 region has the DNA TGTGCCACCAGTGATTCCGGGACAGGCCTTTTCTACGAGCAGTACTTC.

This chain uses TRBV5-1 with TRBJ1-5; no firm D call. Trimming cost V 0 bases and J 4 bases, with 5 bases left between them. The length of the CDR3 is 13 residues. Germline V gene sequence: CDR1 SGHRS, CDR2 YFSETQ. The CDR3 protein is CASSLGTNQPQHF. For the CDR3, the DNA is TGCGCCAGCAGCTTGGGAACTAATCAGCCCCAGCATTTT.

The CDR3, as DNA: TGTGCCAGTAGTATGTCGGCGCAGGTGAGCACAGATACGCAGTATTTT. Its translation is CASSMSAQVSTDTQYF. V and J are TRBV19 and TRBJ2-3; D is unresolved. V shed 3 bases and J shed 0 bases, with 13 bases lying between them. CDR3 length equals 16 residues. The germline V gene has CDR1 LNHDA and CDR2 SQIVND (reference sequence).

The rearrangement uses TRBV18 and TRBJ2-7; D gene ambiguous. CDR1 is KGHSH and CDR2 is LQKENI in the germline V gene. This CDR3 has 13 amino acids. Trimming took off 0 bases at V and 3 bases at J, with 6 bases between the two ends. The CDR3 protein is CASSPPASYEQYF. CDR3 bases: TGTGCCAGCTCACCACCGGCCAGCTACGAGCAGTACTTC. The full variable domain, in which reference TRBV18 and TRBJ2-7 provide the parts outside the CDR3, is NAGVMQNPRHLVRRRGQEARLRCSPMKGHSHVYWYRQLPEEGLKFMVYLQKENIIDESGMPKERFSAEFPKEGPSILRIQQVVRGDSAAYFCASSPPASYEQYFGPGTRLTVT.

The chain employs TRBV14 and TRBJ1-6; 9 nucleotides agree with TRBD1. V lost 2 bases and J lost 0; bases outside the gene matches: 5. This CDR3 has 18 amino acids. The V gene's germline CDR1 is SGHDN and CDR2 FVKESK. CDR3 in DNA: TGTGCCAGCAGCCAATTGAGACAGGGGGGCTCCTATAATTCACCCCTCCACTTT. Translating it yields CASSQLRQGGSYNSPLHF.

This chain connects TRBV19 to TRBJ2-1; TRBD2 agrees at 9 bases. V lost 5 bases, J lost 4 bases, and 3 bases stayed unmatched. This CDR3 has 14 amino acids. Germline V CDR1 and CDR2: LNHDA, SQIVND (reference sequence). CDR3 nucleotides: TGTGCCAGTAGTTATCTAGCGGGGTACAATGAGCAGTTCTTC. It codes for CASSYLAGYNEQFF. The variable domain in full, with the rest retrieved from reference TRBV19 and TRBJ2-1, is DGGITQSPKYLFRKEGQNVTLSCEQNLNHDAMYWYRQDPGQGLRLIYYSQIVNDFQKGDIAEGYSVSREKKESFPLTVTSAQKNPTAFYLCASSYLAGYNEQFFGPGTRLTVL.

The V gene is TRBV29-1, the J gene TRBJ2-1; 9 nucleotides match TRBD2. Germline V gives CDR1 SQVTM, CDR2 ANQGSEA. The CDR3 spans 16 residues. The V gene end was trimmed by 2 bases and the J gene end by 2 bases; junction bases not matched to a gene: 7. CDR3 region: CSVEHPQREAYNEQFF. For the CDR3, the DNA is TGCAGCGTTGAACACCCCCAGCGGGAGGCCTACAATGAGCAGTTCTTC.

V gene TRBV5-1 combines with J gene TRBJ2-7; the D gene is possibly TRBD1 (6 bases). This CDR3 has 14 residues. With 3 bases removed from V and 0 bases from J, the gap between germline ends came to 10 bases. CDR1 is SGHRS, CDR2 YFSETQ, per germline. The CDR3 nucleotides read TGCGCCAGCAGCTCGCCGACAGGCTCCTACGAGCAGTACTTC. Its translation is CASSSPTGSYEQYF. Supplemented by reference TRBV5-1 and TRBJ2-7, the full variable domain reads KAGVTQTPRYLIKTRGQQVTLSCSPISGHRSVSWYQQTPGQGLQFLFEYFSETQRNKGNFPGRFSGRQFSNSRSEMNVSTLELGDSALYLCASSSPTGSYEQYFGPGTRLTVT.

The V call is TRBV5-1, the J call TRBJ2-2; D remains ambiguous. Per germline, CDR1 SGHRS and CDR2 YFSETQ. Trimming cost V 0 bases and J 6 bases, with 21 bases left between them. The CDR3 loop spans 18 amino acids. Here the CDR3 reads CASSLAPGSSKWAGELFF. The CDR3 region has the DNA TGCGCCAGCAGCTTGGCACCGGGTTCCTCAAAATGGGCCGGGGAGCTGTTTTTT.

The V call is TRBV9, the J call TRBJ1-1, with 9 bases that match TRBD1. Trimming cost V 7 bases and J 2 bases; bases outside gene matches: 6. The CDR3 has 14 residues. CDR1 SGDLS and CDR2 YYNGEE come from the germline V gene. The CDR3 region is CASGGTGSNTEAFF. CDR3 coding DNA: TGTGCCAGCGGGGGGACAGGGTCTAACACTGAAGCTTTCTTT.

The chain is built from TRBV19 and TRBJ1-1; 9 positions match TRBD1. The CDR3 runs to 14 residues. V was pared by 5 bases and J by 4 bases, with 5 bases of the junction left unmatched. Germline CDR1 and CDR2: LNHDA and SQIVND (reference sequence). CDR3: CASSSNRGLTEAFF. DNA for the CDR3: TGTGCCAGTAGTTCTAACAGGGGGCTCACTGAAGCTTTCTTT.